Listed below are T cell receptor beta chains from one sample, sequenced in a study of cytomegalovirus exposure and HLA in healthy donors. Repertoires were generated with immunoSEQ multiplex PCR, while TCRdb's copy carries only in-frame clones and drops some. The table includes fewer than 150,000 clones, 74% detected once. The sequenced sample consisted of PBMCs. The receptors were gathered from a woman aged 50 to 60 in good health and CMV-seropositive. Both conserved end residues are part of each CDR3. Each record gives: J gene, clone size, D gene, V gene, CDR3 DNA, CDR3 protein. D genes are given only for firm matches. Size values are once, few and many counts, or a class for expanded clones, and some rows have none.

j_gene: TRBJ1-6; abundance: few; d_gene: NA; v_gene: TRBV4-1; CDR3nt: TGCGCCAGCAGCCAAGATCACGCCGGGTATAATTCACCCCTCCACTTT; CDR3aa: CASSQDHAGYNSPLHF
j_gene: TRBJ1-5; abundance: few; d_gene: TRBD1; v_gene: TRBV19; CDR3nt: TGTGCCAGTACCGAGGACAGGACTGATCAGCCCCAGCATTTT; CDR3aa: CASTEDRTDQPQHF
j_gene: TRBJ1-5; abundance: NA; d_gene: NA; v_gene: TRBV21-1; CDR3nt: TGTGCCAGCAGCAAAGCCTCGGGGACAGTCTTACCTTGTCGGCCCCAGCATTTT; CDR3aa: CASSKASGTVLPCRPQHF
j_gene: TRBJ1-3; abundance: NA; d_gene: NA; v_gene: TRBV7-2; CDR3nt: TGTGCCAGCAGCTTAAGTACCGGGGGTGACACCATATATTTT; CDR3aa: CASSLSTGGDTIYF
j_gene: TRBJ1-2; abundance: few; d_gene: TRBD1; v_gene: TRBV5-1; CDR3nt: TGCGCCAGCAGCCTGACAGGGTTTGATGGCTACACCTTC; CDR3aa: CASSLTGFDGYTF
j_gene: TRBJ1-6; abundance: NA; d_gene: TRBD1; v_gene: TRBV10-1; CDR3nt: TGCGCCAGCAGTGACGGACAGGGTAATTCACCCCTCCACTTT; CDR3aa: CASSDGQGNSPLHF
j_gene: TRBJ1-6; abundance: NA; d_gene: TRBD1; v_gene: TRBV2; CDR3nt: TGTGCCAGCACCGGACAGGGGTCGGCTTCACCCCTCCACTTT; CDR3aa: CASTGQGSASPLHF
j_gene: TRBJ1-1; abundance: NA; d_gene: NA; v_gene: TRBV28; CDR3nt: TGTGCCAGCAGTTTCTACGGCAGGGTGACTGAAGCTTTCTTT; CDR3aa: CASSFYGRVTEAFF
j_gene: TRBJ2-3; abundance: NA; d_gene: TRBD2; v_gene: TRBV6-5; CDR3nt: TGTGCCAGCAACTCGGGGGGGACAGATACGCAGTATTTT; CDR3aa: CASNSGGTDTQYF
j_gene: TRBJ1-1; abundance: NA; d_gene: NA; v_gene: TRBV9; CDR3nt: TGTGCCAGCAGCGTAGGATCATTCGGGGGGGTAACTGAAGCTTTCTTT; CDR3aa: CASSVGSFGGVTEAFF